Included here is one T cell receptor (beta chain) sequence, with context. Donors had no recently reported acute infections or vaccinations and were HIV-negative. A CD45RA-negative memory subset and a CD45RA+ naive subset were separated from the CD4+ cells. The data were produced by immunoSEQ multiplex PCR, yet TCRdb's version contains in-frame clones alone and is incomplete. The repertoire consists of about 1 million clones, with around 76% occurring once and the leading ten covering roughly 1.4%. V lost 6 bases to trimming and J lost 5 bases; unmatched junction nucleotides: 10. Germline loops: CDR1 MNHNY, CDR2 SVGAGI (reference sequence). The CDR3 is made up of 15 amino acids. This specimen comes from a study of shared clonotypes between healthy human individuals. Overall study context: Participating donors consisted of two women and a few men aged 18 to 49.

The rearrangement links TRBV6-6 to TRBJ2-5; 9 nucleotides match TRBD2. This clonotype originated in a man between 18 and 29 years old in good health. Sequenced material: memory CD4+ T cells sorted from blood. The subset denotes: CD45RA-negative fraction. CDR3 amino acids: CASSRLAGGLETQYF. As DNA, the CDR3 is TGTGCCAGCAGCCGACTTGCGGGAGGGCTGGAGACCCAGTACTTC.